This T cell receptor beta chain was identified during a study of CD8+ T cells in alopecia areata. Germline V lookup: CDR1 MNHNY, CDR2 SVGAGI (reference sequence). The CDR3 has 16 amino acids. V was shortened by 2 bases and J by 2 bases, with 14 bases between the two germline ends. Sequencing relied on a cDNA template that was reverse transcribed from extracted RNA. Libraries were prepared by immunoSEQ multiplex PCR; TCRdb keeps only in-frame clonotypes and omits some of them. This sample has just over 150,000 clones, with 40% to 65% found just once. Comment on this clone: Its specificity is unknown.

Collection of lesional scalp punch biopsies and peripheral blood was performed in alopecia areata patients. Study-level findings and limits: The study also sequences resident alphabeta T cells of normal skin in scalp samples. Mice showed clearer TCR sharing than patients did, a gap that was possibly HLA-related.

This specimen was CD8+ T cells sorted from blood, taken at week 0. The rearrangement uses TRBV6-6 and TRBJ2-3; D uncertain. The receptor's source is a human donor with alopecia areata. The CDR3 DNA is TGTGCCAGCAGTTACCCGATCCACGACTCCACAGATACGCAGTATTTT. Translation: CASSYPIHDSTDTQYF.